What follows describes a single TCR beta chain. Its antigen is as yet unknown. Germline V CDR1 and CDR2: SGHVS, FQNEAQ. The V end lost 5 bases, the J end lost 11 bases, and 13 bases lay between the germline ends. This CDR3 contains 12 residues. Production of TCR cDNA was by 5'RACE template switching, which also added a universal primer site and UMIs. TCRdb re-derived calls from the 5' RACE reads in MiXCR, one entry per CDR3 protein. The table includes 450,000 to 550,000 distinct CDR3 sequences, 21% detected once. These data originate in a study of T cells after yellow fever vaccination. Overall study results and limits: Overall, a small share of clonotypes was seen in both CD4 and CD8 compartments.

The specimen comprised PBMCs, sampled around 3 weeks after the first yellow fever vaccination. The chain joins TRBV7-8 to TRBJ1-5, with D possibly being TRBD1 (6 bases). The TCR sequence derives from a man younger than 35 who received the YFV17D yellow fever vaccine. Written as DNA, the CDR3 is TGTGCCAGCAGCCCCAATAGGGGGGCCCAGCATTTT. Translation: CASSPNRGAQHF.